The rows below give T cell receptor beta chains drawn from one sample of a study of regulatory T cells in long-lasting Graves disease. One entry per CDR3 protein, called by TCRdb with MiXCR from the multiplex PCR reads. The top ten hold about 20% of the sample, which has 300,000 to 500,000 distinct CDR3 sequences, around 20% seen once. Sequencing used peripheral blood mononuclear cells (PBMCs), obtained when the disease was refractory, from a patient treated with antithyroid drugs. The receptor source for this set is a female donor with Graves disease. Each CDR3 is given with its conserved first and last residue. Clone size is given for some rows only: seen once, a few or many times, or a class if the clone is expanded.

v_call: TRBV7-6
clone_size: .
cdr3_length: 16
j_call: TRBJ2-2
cdr3_aa: CASSLATGVSAGELFF

v_call: TRBV19
clone_size: .
cdr3_length: 15
j_call: TRBJ2-6
cdr3_aa: CASSGRHSGANVLTF

v_call: TRBV6-1
clone_size: .
cdr3_length: 17
j_call: TRBJ2-2
cdr3_aa: CASRGLAGGGGTGELFF

v_call: TRBV15
clone_size: .
cdr3_length: 15
j_call: TRBJ2-3
cdr3_aa: CATSTDQEGTDTQYF

v_call: TRBV28
clone_size: few
cdr3_length: 11
j_call: TRBJ2-4
cdr3_aa: CASSLIDIQYF

v_call: TRBV29-1
clone_size: .
cdr3_length: 22
j_call: TRBJ2-5
cdr3_aa: CSVEDPGEGDDLAGASGGTQYF

v_call: TRBV7-2
clone_size: few
cdr3_length: 11
j_call: TRBJ1-2
cdr3_aa: CASSPQYGYTF

v_call: TRBV20-1
clone_size: few
cdr3_length: 14
j_call: TRBJ1-4
cdr3_aa: CSARVDATNEKLFF

v_call: TRBV30
clone_size: many
cdr3_length: 13
j_call: TRBJ2-2
cdr3_aa: CAWSVFEPGELFF

v_call: TRBV7-9
clone_size: .
cdr3_length: 15
j_call: TRBJ1-5
cdr3_aa: CASSPLGPPGQPQHF

v_call: TRBV5-1
clone_size: .
cdr3_length: 14
j_call: TRBJ1-2
cdr3_aa: CASSPAESGDGYTF

v_call: TRBV28
clone_size: .
cdr3_length: 15
j_call: TRBJ2-1
cdr3_aa: CASSTYSGRNNEQFF

v_call: TRBV20-1
clone_size: .
cdr3_length: 13
j_call: TRBJ2-5
cdr3_aa: CSASPSGQETQYF

v_call: TRBV6-5
clone_size: .
cdr3_length: 17
j_call: TRBJ1-5
cdr3_aa: CASSYSPPGSSNQPQHF

v_call: TRBV7-9
clone_size: .
cdr3_length: 14
j_call: TRBJ2-7
cdr3_aa: CASSTGRAGYEQYF

v_call: TRBV7-9
clone_size: .
cdr3_length: 16
j_call: TRBJ2-2
cdr3_aa: CASSLMGGVNTGELFF

v_call: TRBV4-1
clone_size: .
cdr3_length: 13
j_call: TRBJ1-1
cdr3_aa: CASSQSGGREAFF

v_call: TRBV28
clone_size: many
cdr3_length: 16
j_call: TRBJ2-2
cdr3_aa: CASSDPGTGGTGELFF

v_call: TRBV18
clone_size: .
cdr3_length: 13
j_call: TRBJ2-5
cdr3_aa: CASSPTSQETQYF

v_call: TRBV15
clone_size: few
cdr3_length: 14
j_call: TRBJ1-2
cdr3_aa: CATSRAEGGNGYTF

v_call: TRBV29-1
clone_size: .
cdr3_length: 15
j_call: TRBJ2-1
cdr3_aa: CSVTSGRASYNEQFF

v_call: TRBV7-8
clone_size: .
cdr3_length: 16
j_call: TRBJ1-3
cdr3_aa: CASSRHLEGSGNTIYF

v_call: TRBV7-9
clone_size: .
cdr3_length: 16
j_call: TRBJ2-4
cdr3_aa: CASSLTSGISKNIQYF

v_call: TRBV15
clone_size: .
cdr3_length: 24
j_call: TRBJ2-1
cdr3_aa: CATGRDLETSGFLGGFRDENEQFF

v_call: TRBV29-1
clone_size: few
cdr3_length: 14
j_call: TRBJ2-5
cdr3_aa: CSVVGDRAQETQYF

v_call: TRBV24-1
clone_size: many
cdr3_length: 10
j_call: TRBJ1-5
cdr3_aa: CATSFGAQHF

v_call: TRBV9
clone_size: few
cdr3_length: 14
j_call: TRBJ2-7
cdr3_aa: CASSPQWARHEQYF

v_call: TRBV7-2
clone_size: .
cdr3_length: 15
j_call: TRBJ2-4
cdr3_aa: CASNQGGLAKNIQYF